These 20 T cell receptor beta chains were all obtained from the same sample, sequenced in a study of regulatory T cells in long-lasting Graves disease. Investigators prepared the TCR beta libraries by applying iRepertoire HTBI primers and Arm-PCR of CDR3 regions. From the multiplex PCR reads, TCRdb called clonotypes with MiXCR, one entry per CDR3 protein. The sample lists hundreds of thousands of distinct CDR3 sequences, less than 25% occurring once. Time point in this sample: persistent/refractory GD, antithyroid drugs over 5 years with positive TRAb. Construction of the TCR library relied on RNA isolated from PBMCs. The source was peripheral blood mononuclear cells (PBMCs), collected when the disease was refractory, from a patient treated with antithyroid drugs. The origin of the receptors is a female donor with Graves disease.

A note on this clonotype: A read error may be the cause here, since a much bigger clone is one base away. J is TRBJ1-2 and V is TRBV5-1; D unresolved. CDR3 length: 13 residues. Germline assignment: CDR1 SGHRS and CDR2 YFSETQ. The CDR3 region is CAGSLTGKDGYTF. The CDR3 DNA reads TGCGCCGGCAGCTTGACGGGGAAAGATGGCTACACCTTC.

This rearrangement joins TRBV12-3 or TRBV12-4 to TRBJ1-5, with no clear D. CDR3 length equals 14 residues. V was clipped by 7 bases and J by 3 bases, with 13 bases between them. This chain's CDR3 is CASNVEELNQPQHF. The DNA of the CDR3 is TGTGCCAGCAACGTAGAGGAGCTCAATCAGCCCCAGCATTTT.

Ten or more counts support this clonotype. V is TRBV20-1 and J is TRBJ2-5; the D gene could be TRBD1 or TRBD2 (6 bases each). V was trimmed by 5 bases and J by 5 bases, leaving 15 bases between them. The V gene's germline CDR1 is DFQATT and CDR2 SNEGSKA (reference sequence). The CDR3 consists of 13 residues. The CDR3 region is CSAGGGNWETQYF. The DNA of the CDR3 is TGCAGTGCTGGAGGGGGGAATTGGGAGACCCAGTACTTC.

This clonotype was detected many times. The J gene is TRBJ1-1, the V gene TRBV5-1; D call uncertain. The V and J ends lost 0 bases and 5 bases respectively, with 11 bases between them. The CDR3 is made up of 14 amino acids. CDR1 and CDR2 (germline): SGHRS, YFSETQ. The CDR3 DNA reads TGCGCCAGCAGCTTGGCCGTCTTGGGGACTGAAGCTTTCTTT. Translating gives CASSLAVLGTEAFF.

The gene calls are TRBV18 and TRBJ2-4, with a possible D match to TRBD1 (5 bases). CDR1 KGHSH and CDR2 LQKENI come from the germline V gene. V was clipped by 3 bases and J by 11 bases, with 14 bases between them. This CDR3 is 13 amino acids long. In DNA form, the CDR3 reads TGTGCCAGCTCACCCAGGGTATCGGGCGTTCAGTACTTC. Residues: CASSPRVSGVQYF.

J is TRBJ1-2 and V is TRBV6-2 or TRBV6-3; weak D call: TRBD1 (5 bases). The CDR3 runs 14 residues. From germline, CDR1 is MNHEY and CDR2 SVGEGT. V gave up 2 bases and J gave up 2 bases, with 9 bases separating them. The CDR3 DNA reads TGTGCCAGCAGTTACGTTGGGGGGAACTATGGCTACACCTTC. It yields the protein CASSYVGGNYGYTF.

This clonotype turned up a few times. A single base separates this from a much larger clone, so it may be a read error. This sequence joins TRBV6-5 and TRBJ1-2; no definite D call. The CDR3 covers 12 residues. Germline V lookup: CDR1 MNHEY, CDR2 SVGAGI. The V gene lost 2 bases and the J gene lost 8 bases, with 9 bases spanning the gap. This CDR3 reads CASSYRSWGYTF. CDR3 DNA sequence: TGTGCCAGCAGTTACCGGAGTTGGGGCTACACCTTC.

This clonotype showed up just a few times. V and J are TRBV28 and TRBJ2-1; no clear D gene. The length of the CDR3 is 15 residues. Trimming left V 8 bases short and J 0 bases short, with 14 bases between. The V gene's germline CDR1 is MDHEN and CDR2 SYDVKM. The DNA of the CDR3 is TGTGCCAGCTTCCTGAGCGCGAGCTCCTACAATGAGCAGTTCTTC. It codes for CASFLSASSYNEQFF.

This clonotype was counted ten times or more. The chain links TRBV28 to TRBJ2-5, with D unclear. CDR3 length equals 12 residues. CDR1 is MDHEN, CDR2 SYDVKM, per germline. V was cut by 8 bases and J by 5 bases, with 12 bases left in between. This CDR3 is CASGRSWETQYF. The CDR3 DNA is TGTGCCAGCGGACGGTCATGGGAGACCCAGTACTTC. Filled out from reference TRBV28 and TRBJ2-5, the complete variable domain reads DVKVTQSSRYLVKRTGEKVFLECVQDMDHENMFWYRQDPGLGLRLIYFSYDVKMKEKGDIPEGYSVSREKKERFSLILESASTNQTSMYLCASGRSWETQYFGPGTRLLVL.

This clonotype has at least ten counts. This chain uses TRBV28 with TRBJ2-2, with D possibly being TRBD2 (5 bases). The germline V gene encodes CDR1 MDHEN and CDR2 SYDVKM. The CDR3 runs 15 residues. V lost 3 bases and J 2 bases, leaving 10 bases between the germline ends. The chain's CDR3 is CASSFFLANTGELFF. The CDR3 DNA reads TGTGCCAGCAGTTTTTTTCTAGCTAACACCGGGGAGCTGTTTTTT.

This clonotype was found many times. V is TRBV5-8 and J is TRBJ2-5, with D uncertain. Germline CDR1 is SGHTS and CDR2 is YDEGEE. V lost 2 bases and J lost 2, with 10 bases in between. The CDR3 is 14 amino acids. In nucleotides, the CDR3 is TGTGCCAGCAGCTTCGGCGTTGGGCAAGAGACCCAGTACTTC. Encoded protein: CASSFGVGQETQYF.

The sample holds many counts of this clonotype. The chain employs TRBV5-6 and TRBJ2-2, with D unresolved. Germline lookup yields CDR1 SGHDT and CDR2 YYEEEE. CDR3 size: 13 residues. Deletions cut 0 bases from V and 6 bases from J, with 6 bases between. The chain's CDR3 is CASSLGVAGELFF. CDR3 DNA sequence: TGTGCCAGCAGCTTGGGGGTCGCCGGGGAGCTGTTTTTT.

This chain uses TRBV7-2 with TRBJ1-1, with D unresolved. The germline V and J ends were trimmed by 0 bases and 0 bases, with 8 bases remaining between them. The CDR3 length is 15 residues. In germline, CDR1 is SGHTA, CDR2 FQGNSA. The CDR3 sequence is CASSLAGALNTEAFF. CDR3 nucleotides: TGTGCCAGCAGCTTAGCTGGAGCGTTGAACACTGAAGCTTTCTTT. Full variable domain (missing parts from reference TRBV7-2 and TRBJ1-1): GAGVSQSPSNKVTEKGKDVELRCDPISGHTALYWYRQSLGQGLEFLIYFQGNSAPDKSGLPSDRFSAERTGGSVSTLTIQRTQQEDSAVYLCASSLAGALNTEAFFGQGTRLTVV.

The V and J genes are TRBV27 and TRBJ2-7; D unresolved. V was pared by 5 bases and J by 0 bases, with 20 bases between. The CDR3 has 17 residues. Germline V gene data show CDR1 as MNHEY and CDR2 as SMNVEV (reference sequence). This CDR3 is CASSPYDPNSRSYEQYF. In DNA, the CDR3 is TGTGCCAGCAGTCCCTACGACCCAAATTCACGCTCCTACGAGCAGTACTTC.

This clonotype was detected many times. V gene TRBV12-3 or TRBV12-4 combines with J gene TRBJ2-7; TRBD2 matches at 14 bases. The CDR3 is 17 residues long. Germline trimming cut 5 bases from V and 2 bases from J; bases unmatched to any gene: 8. The CDR3 DNA is TGTGCCAGCAGTAAACCGGGACTAGCGGGAGCCACCTACGAGCAGTACTTC. Residues: CASSKPGLAGATYEQYF.

This clonotype was found a few times. The chain couples TRBV12-5 to TRBJ2-6; D not certain. Trimming shortened V by 3 bases and J by 2 bases, and 14 bases separated the two germline ends. The CDR3 sequence is 17 residues long. CDR1 LGHNT and CDR2 FRNRAP come from the germline V gene. CDR3 bases: TGTGCTAGTGGTTTTTGGCCTCTAGGACCTGGGGCCAACGTCCTGACTTTC. Its protein is CASGFWPLGPGANVLTF.

The CDR3 sequence is CATSDPSRGGPGEQYF. DNA for the CDR3: TGTGCCACCAGTGATCCCTCCCGCGGGGGGCCGGGCGAGCAGTACTTC. The chain uses TRBV24-1 and TRBJ2-7; 8 bases are shared with TRBD2. Germline-derived CDR1 and CDR2 are KGHDR and SFDVKD. The CDR3 is 16 amino acids. Germline trimming cut 3 bases from V and 6 bases from J; bases unmatched to any gene: 12.

This clonotype was found a few times. The J gene is TRBJ2-2, the V gene TRBV5-1, with D perhaps TRBD2 (5 bases). Germline V CDR1 and CDR2: SGHRS, YFSETQ. Trimming removed 0 bases from V and 2 bases from J, with 11 bases in between. This CDR3 has 16 residues. This CDR3 reads CASSLAGEPNTGELFF. For the CDR3, the DNA is TGCGCCAGCAGCTTGGCCGGGGAACCAAACACCGGGGAGCTGTTTTTT.

This clonotype was detected many times. The V and J genes are TRBV2 and TRBJ2-7, with D tentatively TRBD2 (5 bases). Looked up from germline, CDR1 is SNHLY and CDR2 is FYNNEI. CDR3 length: 13 amino acids. V lost 4 bases and J lost 5, with 12 bases in between. DNA of the CDR3: TGTGCCAGCAGTGGAGTAGCGTGGAACGAGCAGTACTTC. As protein: CASSGVAWNEQYF. Variable domain in full (rest from reference TRBV2 and TRBJ2-7): EPEVTQTPSHQVTQMGQEVILRCVPISNHLYFYWYRQILGQKVEFLVSFYNNEISEKSEIFDDQFSVERPDGSNFTLKIRSTKLEDSAMYFCASSGVAWNEQYFGPGTRLTVT.

This clonotype appeared a few times. CDR3 loop: CASSLTYRSGELFF. The DNA for the CDR3 is TGTGCCAGCAGCTTGACCTACAGGTCCGGGGAGCTGTTTTTT. V is TRBV7-2 and J is TRBJ2-2; D is perhaps TRBD1 (5 bases). This CDR3 comprises 14 residues. Germline assignment: CDR1 SGHTA and CDR2 FQGNSA. Trimming pared 3 bases from V and 6 bases from J, leaving 11 bases between.